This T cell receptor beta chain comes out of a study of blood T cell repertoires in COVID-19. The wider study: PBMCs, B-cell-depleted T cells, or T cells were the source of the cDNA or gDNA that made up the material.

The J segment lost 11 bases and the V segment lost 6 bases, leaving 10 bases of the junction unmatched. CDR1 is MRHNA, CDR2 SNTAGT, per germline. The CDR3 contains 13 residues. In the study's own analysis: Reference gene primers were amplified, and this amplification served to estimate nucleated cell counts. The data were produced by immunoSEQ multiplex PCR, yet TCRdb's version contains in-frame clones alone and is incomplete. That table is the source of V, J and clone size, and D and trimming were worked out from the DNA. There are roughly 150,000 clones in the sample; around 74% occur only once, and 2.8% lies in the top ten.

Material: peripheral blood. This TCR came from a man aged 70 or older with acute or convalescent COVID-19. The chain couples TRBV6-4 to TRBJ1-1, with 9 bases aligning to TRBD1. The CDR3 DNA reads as TGTGCCAGCAGGGCCAGGACAGGGGTACGGGCTTTCTTT. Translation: CASRARTGVRAFF.